This T cell receptor beta chain is drawn from a study of cytomegalovirus exposure and HLA in healthy donors (dated by TCRdb to the late 2010s). Regarding the complete study: According to a later analysis, one platform produced both the roughly 120 validation repertoires and the 670 or so repertoires of the first cohort. A separate validation cohort of over 95 different subjects was used in addition to the approximately 670-subject first cohort. High-throughput TCR immunosequencing, statistical association of individual TCRs with disease status, and machine learning were combined to predict cytomegalovirus infection status. The study aimed to test whether signatures of past pathogen exposure could be identified by cataloging public T cell receptors.

As regards this clone: Its recognized antigen is unknown. Base quality data are lacking; no much larger clone is found one base away.

The research as a whole found: The authors suggested that the approach could potentially be generalized to other disease states and immunological phenotypes. Cytomegalovirus status was reported to be diagnosed by the classifier with high specificity and sensitivity in both the original and validation cohorts. A total of 150 to 200 TCR beta chains were listed by the study as associated with cytomegalovirus. Subsequent analysis determined that TCRs grouped into clusters in the first cohort also showed a tendency toward co-occurrence across the approximately 110 validation repertoires, and approximately 93% of cluster scores exceeded 0. The validation cohort had no HLA typing available for a later analysis, so co-occurrence within that cohort was assessed over all 130 or so repertoires. In vitro tests confirmed that a few of the cytomegalovirus-associated TCR beta chains recognize cytomegalovirus antigens. Across donors, most TCR sequences were observed very rarely, whereas some public TCRs were present in many individuals.

CDR1 and CDR2 are drawn from the germline V gene: SGHRS, YFSETQ. The CDR3 contains 14 residues, cysteine and phenylalanine counted. The DNA shown is the 42-base CDR3, in frame from base 1. At the junction V is shortened by 1 base and J by 4 bases, with 11 bases in between. Separate from the approximately 690-subject first cohort, the validation cohort of about 130 subjects was the group to which the donors belonged. Library generation was performed with the immunoSEQ multiplex PCR assay. Per the authors' processing: A statistical classification framework was developed to diagnose cytomegalovirus status using the catalog of TCR beta chain sequences. Entries here come from immuneACCESS through TCRdb and include only in-frame sequences with V and J called. Some clones fail to appear in such tables; in the studies checked, an unresolved V gene covers under half of the shortfall, and the cause of the remainder is unknown. That table furnishes V, J and clone size, whereas the DNA furnished D and trimming. This sample lists about 260,000 clones; roughly 91% were detected once. Together, the top ten hold approximately 3.1% of the sample.

The specimen sequenced was PBMCs. Recombination connected TRBV5-1 to TRBJ2-5, with TRBD2 as a weak D call on 5 bases. The sequence was obtained from a woman under 40 in good health and CMV-seronegative. The sequence in DNA is TGCGCCAGCAGCTTGACGGGGATGACAGAGACCCAGTACTTC. It specifies CASSLTGMTETQYF. The reference TRBV5-1 and TRBJ2-5 proteins fill in what lies around the CDR3, so the full variable domain reads KAGVTQTPRYLIKTRGQQVTLSCSPISGHRSVSWYQQTPGQGLQFLFEYFSETQRNKGNFPGRFSGRQFSNSRSEMNVSTLELGDSALYLCASSLTGMTETQYFGPGTRLLVL.